These 12 T cell receptor beta chains were sequenced from one sample in a study of glioma-infiltrating T cells after dendritic cell vaccination. The data were produced by immunoSEQ multiplex PCR, yet TCRdb's version contains in-frame clones alone and is incomplete. The sample yields approximately 100,000 clones, approximately 80% seen once. The sequencing used blood, collected before dendritic cell vaccination. The receptors come from a human donor with glioblastoma.

The V gene is TRBV5-1, the J gene TRBJ1-1, with 11 bases that match TRBD1. The germline CDR1 and CDR2 sequences are SGHRS and YFSETQ. This CDR3 is built from 15 residues. V trimming: 0 bases; J trimming: 5 bases; junction bases outside the gene matches: 3. DNA for the CDR3: TGCGCCAGCAGCTTGGAGGGGACAGGGGGTACTGAAGCTTTCTTT. Protein sequence: CASSLEGTGGTEAFF. Looking up the rest from reference TRBV5-1 and TRBJ1-1 gives the full variable domain: KAGVTQTPRYLIKTRGQQVTLSCSPISGHRSVSWYQQTPGQGLQFLFEYFSETQRNKGNFPGRFSGRQFSNSRSEMNVSTLELGDSALYLCASSLEGTGGTEAFFGQGTRLTVV.

This chain joins TRBV18 and TRBJ2-1, with 10 bases fitting TRBD2. In germline, CDR1 is KGHSH, CDR2 LQKENI. This CDR3 has 15 amino acids. The junction had 6 bases not matched to a gene; V was cut back by 6 bases and J by 4 bases. The CDR3 DNA reads as TGTGCCAGCTCGCTTGGACTAGCGGATTACAATGAGCAGTTCTTC. The encoded protein is CASSLGLADYNEQFF.

This chain links TRBV9 with TRBJ2-3; D is ambiguous. The CDR3 length is 14 residues. Trimming shortened V by 3 bases and J by 2 bases, and 10 bases separated the two germline ends. The germline V gene encodes CDR1 SGDLS and CDR2 YYNGEE. The CDR3 coding sequence is TGTGCCAGCAGCGAAAGGAGCCTCACAGATACGCAGTATTTT. It yields the protein CASSERSLTDTQYF.

The gene calls are TRBV9 and TRBJ2-1; D is ambiguous. CDR1 is SGDLS, CDR2 YYNGEE, per germline. Trimming removed 0 bases at V and 9 bases at J, with 10 bases between. The CDR3 runs 13 residues. The CDR3 protein is CASSVATRSEQFF. CDR3 sequence (DNA): TGTGCCAGCAGCGTAGCGACAAGATCTGAGCAGTTCTTC.

The chain recombines TRBV18 with TRBJ1-2, with D possibly TRBD1 on 5 matching bases. The V end was cut by 3 bases, the J end by 6 bases, with 20 bases between. Per germline, CDR1 KGHSH and CDR2 LQKENI. The CDR3 runs 16 residues. The CDR3 loop is CASSPARGGTVNGYTF. In DNA, the CDR3 is TGTGCCAGCTCACCGGCCCGTGGAGGGACGGTGAATGGCTACACCTTC. Variable domain in full (rest from reference TRBV18 and TRBJ1-2): NAGVMQNPRHLVRRRGQEARLRCSPMKGHSHVYWYRQLPEEGLKFMVYLQKENIIDESGMPKERFSAEFPKEGPSILRIQQVVRGDSAAYFCASSPARGGTVNGYTFGSGTRLTVV.

This sequence joins TRBV5-4 and TRBJ1-1; the D is unclear. The CDR3 is made up of 17 amino acids. Deletions cut 3 bases from V and 4 bases from J, with 22 bases between. CDR1 SGHNT and CDR2 YYREEE come from the germline V gene (reference sequence). The CDR3 spells CASSSWPPEVQSTEAFF. Written as DNA, the CDR3 is TGTGCCAGCAGCTCGTGGCCCCCTGAGGTGCAAAGCACTGAAGCTTTCTTT.

This clone rates as medium-sized (0.01 to 0.1%). The V and J genes are TRBV6-1 and TRBJ2-7; weak D call: TRBD2 (6 bases). Germline-derived CDR1 and CDR2 are MNHNS and SASEGT. V was pared by 5 bases and J by 3 bases, with 17 bases between. The CDR3 loop spans 15 amino acids. In nucleotides, the CDR3 is TGTGCCAGCAGTATCGAAACGGGGGACCTCTACGAGCAGTACTTC. Protein product: CASSIETGDLYEQYF.

V and J are TRBV1 and TRBJ1-2; the table's D call TRBD1 went unverified against the DNA. TRBV1 is designated a pseudogene. CDR3 length equals 14 residues. CDR3 DNA: TGCACCAGCAGCCAACCAGGAGACAGCTATGGCTACACCTTC. Residues: CTSSQPGDSYGYTF.

The chain has TRBV18 and TRBJ2-4; 7 bases line up with TRBD1. This CDR3 contains 14 residues. Trimming cost V 4 bases and J 5 bases; bases outside gene matches: 5. From germline, CDR1 is KGHSH and CDR2 LQKENI. The CDR3 sequence: CASSLGQTQNIQYF. CDR3 DNA: TGTGCCAGCTCACTGGGACAGACACAAAACATTCAGTACTTC.

V is TRBV9 and J is TRBJ2-5; 8 nucleotides align to TRBD1. The germline gives CDR1 SGDLS, CDR2 YYNGEE. V was clipped by 0 bases and J by 3 bases; unmatched bases: 7. The CDR3 totals 16 residues. CDR3 loop: CASSVGGRGQEETQYF. The CDR3 coding sequence is TGTGCCAGCAGCGTAGGAGGTCGGGGACAGGAAGAGACCCAGTACTTC.

This clone was counted between two and nine times. This chain joins TRBV7-3 and TRBJ1-2; 8 nucleotides match TRBD1. Germline V gene lookup returns CDR1 SGHTA and CDR2 FQGTGA. After removal of 3 bases from V and 8 bases from J, the junction contained 11 bases not matched to a gene. The CDR3 has 15 amino acids. CDR3 sequence: CASSLTGQGAQGYTF. In DNA form, the CDR3 reads TGTGCCAGCAGCTTGACCGGTCAGGGGGCGCAAGGCTACACCTTC.

The gene calls are TRBV6-1 and TRBJ2-3; the D gene is possibly TRBD1 (6 bases). Between the trimmed V and J ends, which lost 6 bases and 6 bases, there was a span of 13 bases. There are 13 residues in the CDR3. Germline CDR1 is MNHNS and CDR2 is SASEGT. CDR3 nucleotide sequence: TGTGCCAGCAGACCCAGGGGAATGGATACGCAGTATTTT. Protein product: CASRPRGMDTQYF.